This entry concerns a single T cell receptor (beta chain). Its antigen remains unknown. The whole isolated RNA underwent reverse transcription, so sequencing captured expressed TCRB transcripts. This table comes from immunoSEQ multiplex PCR, and its TCRdb copy is limited to in-frame clones, with some not included. The sample consists of roughly 300,000 clones, around 9.7% of them appearing once. The entry originates in a study of beta chain features in type 1 diabetes. The V end was cut by 1 base, the J end by 6 bases, with 11 bases between. The CDR3 runs to 14 residues. Germline CDR1 is SGHTA and CDR2 is FQGNSA. Study outcomes and limitations: TCRB CDR3s from Type 1 diabetes patients were moderately but significantly shorter in all four CD4+ subsets.

Sequencing used central memory CD4+ T cells from blood. This TCR was sampled from a young man with type 1 diabetes. This sequence joins TRBV7-2 and TRBJ2-3; D gene uncertain. DNA for the CDR3: TGTGCCAGCAGCTTAGATCGACTCGGGGATACGCAGTATTTT. Protein sequence: CASSLDRLGDTQYF. The entire variable domain, with the rest obtained from reference TRBV7-2 and TRBJ2-3, is as follows: GAGVSQSPSNKVTEKGKDVELRCDPISGHTALYWYRQSLGQGLEFLIYFQGNSAPDKSGLPSDRFSAERTGGSVSTLTIQRTQQEDSAVYLCASSLDRLGDTQYFGPGTRLTVL.